Given below is one TCR beta chain in context. Its antigen is currently unknown. This sample is drawn from a study of human thymus T cells. Study-level results: Blood and thymic repertoires both appeared biased in V and J gene usage.

Method: immunoSEQ multiplex PCR; TCRdb's copy keeps in-frame clones and lacks some. There are some 40,000 clones in the sample; approximately 95% occur only once, and 0.095% to 0.15% lies in the top ten. It was healthy Finnish infants having corrective surgery for congenital heart defects who were the donors. Half of the eight donors gave about 0.5-1 mL blood during surgery. Genomic DNA was extracted from every available blood leukocyte. Germline V lookup: CDR1 SGHNT, CDR2 YYREEE (reference sequence). With 0 bases clipped from V and 3 bases from J, the junction kept 6 bases outside the gene matches. CDR3 length: 15 amino acids.

V and J are TRBV5-4 and TRBJ2-7; the match to TRBD1 covers 7 bases. This TCR came from a boy under two years old with a congenital heart defect but otherwise immunologically healthy. The source material was blood. The CDR3 bases are TGTGCCAGCAGCTTGGAAAGGGACAGCTACTACGAGCAGTACTTC. Amino acids: CASSLERDSYYEQYF.